This is a list of T cell receptor beta chains from one sample in a study of vaccination and CD4 T cells after COVID-19. No antigen has been identified for these receptors. TCRdb recomputed calls from the PCR reads with MiXCR, one row per CDR3 protein. Of around 15,000 distinct CDR3 sequences listed, over 55% are singletons. Input material: CD4+ T cells from blood, cultured in vitro. The receptor set was obtained from a human donor who had recovered from COVID-19. Each CDR3 is given with its conserved first and last residue. The order of the fields is CDR3 protein, CDR3 DNA, J gene, clone size, D gene, V gene. D genes are given only for firm matches. Only part of the rows carry a size: once, few, many, or a class if the clone is expanded.

CDR3aa: CASRQATLNNEQFF
CDR3nt: TGTGCCAGCAGACAGGCGACTTTAAACAATGAGCAGTTCTTC
j_gene: TRBJ2-1
abundance: -
d_gene: -
v_gene: TRBV7-2

CDR3aa: CSARAQGTNQPQHF
CDR3nt: TGCAGTGCTAGGGCGCAGGGGACTAATCAGCCCCAGCATTTT
j_gene: TRBJ1-5
abundance: few
d_gene: -
v_gene: TRBV20-1

CDR3aa: CASSYQRARYEQYF
CDR3nt: TGTGCCAGCAGTTACCAGCGGGCCCGCTACGAGCAGTACTTC
j_gene: TRBJ2-7
abundance: -
d_gene: -
v_gene: TRBV6-5

CDR3aa: CASSAYRDGNYGYTF
CDR3nt: TGTGCCAGTAGTGCATACCGGGACGGTAACTATGGCTACACCTTC
j_gene: TRBJ1-2
abundance: few
d_gene: -
v_gene: TRBV19

CDR3aa: CASSLWQKTYEQYF
CDR3nt: TGTGCCAGCAGTTTATGGCAGAAAACCTACGAGCAGTACTTC
j_gene: TRBJ2-7
abundance: -
d_gene: -
v_gene: TRBV12-3/TRBV12-4

CDR3aa: CASSYGTASTDTQYF
CDR3nt: TGTGCCAGCAGTTACGGGACGGCTAGCACAGATACGCAGTATTTT
j_gene: TRBJ2-3
abundance: -
d_gene: -
v_gene: TRBV6-5

CDR3aa: CASSLSYTGELFF
CDR3nt: TGTGCCAGCAGCCTAAGCTACACCGGGGAGCTGTTTTTT
j_gene: TRBJ2-2
abundance: -
d_gene: -
v_gene: TRBV5-4

CDR3aa: CASSLEGAYSYNEQFF
CDR3nt: TGCGCCAGCAGCTTGGAGGGAGCCTATAGCTACAATGAGCAGTTCTTC
j_gene: TRBJ2-1
abundance: -
d_gene: -
v_gene: TRBV5-1

CDR3aa: CASSSTDRGYEQYF
CDR3nt: TGTGCCAGCAGCTCGACGGACAGGGGGTACGAGCAGTACTTC
j_gene: TRBJ2-7
abundance: -
d_gene: TRBD1
v_gene: TRBV11-2

CDR3aa: CASSIGGFSSKTQYF
CDR3nt: TGTGCCAGTAGTATCGGGGGTTTCAGTAGCAAGACCCAGTACTTC
j_gene: TRBJ2-5
abundance: few
d_gene: -
v_gene: TRBV19

CDR3aa: CASRTSGTQETQYF
CDR3nt: TGCGCCAGCCGGACTAGCGGGACCCAAGAGACCCAGTACTTC
j_gene: TRBJ2-5
abundance: -
d_gene: TRBD2
v_gene: TRBV5-1

CDR3aa: CASSRQGTSDEQYF
CDR3nt: TGTGCCAGCAGCCGACAGGGGACATCCGACGAGCAGTACTTC
j_gene: TRBJ2-7
abundance: -
d_gene: TRBD1
v_gene: TRBV5-4

CDR3aa: CASSLSGVTSSYNEQFF
CDR3nt: TGTGCCAGCAGCTTATCAGGGGTAACCAGCTCCTACAATGAGCAGTTCTTC
j_gene: TRBJ2-1
abundance: few
d_gene: -
v_gene: TRBV7-6

CDR3aa: CASSERLAGVAEQFF
CDR3nt: TGCGCCAGCAGTGAGCGACTAGCGGGAGTGGCTGAGCAGTTCTTC
j_gene: TRBJ2-1
abundance: -
d_gene: TRBD2
v_gene: TRBV10-2

CDR3aa: CSARSQGLARYNEQFF
CDR3nt: TGCAGTGCTAGATCCCAAGGGCTAGCGCGTTACAATGAGCAGTTCTTC
j_gene: TRBJ2-1
abundance: once
d_gene: -
v_gene: TRBV20-1

CDR3aa: CSARDYEDRLHTEAFF
CDR3nt: TGCAGTGCTAGAGATTACGAGGACAGGCTTCACACTGAAGCTTTCTTT
j_gene: TRBJ1-1
abundance: -
d_gene: TRBD1
v_gene: TRBV20-1

CDR3aa: CSASSGTQFYGYTF
CDR3nt: TGCAGTGCTAGTTCCGGGACACAGTTTTATGGCTACACCTTC
j_gene: TRBJ1-2
abundance: few
d_gene: -
v_gene: TRBV20-1

CDR3aa: CATSRVLQGVGNTIYF
CDR3nt: TGTGCCACCAGCAGAGTTCTACAGGGGGTTGGAAACACCATATATTTT
j_gene: TRBJ1-3
abundance: -
d_gene: TRBD1
v_gene: TRBV15

CDR3aa: CSVGGVYSYEQYF
CDR3nt: TGCAGCGTTGGGGGGGTCTACTCCTACGAGCAGTACTTC
j_gene: TRBJ2-7
abundance: -
d_gene: -
v_gene: TRBV29-1

CDR3aa: CASSLGSGVGSQPQHF
CDR3nt: TGTGCCAGCAGCTTGGGAAGTGGGGTGGGAAGTCAGCCCCAGCATTTT
j_gene: TRBJ1-5
abundance: -
d_gene: -
v_gene: TRBV5-6

CDR3aa: CASSATGSGTDTQYF
CDR3nt: TGTGCCAGCAGTGCTACAGGTAGCGGCACAGATACGCAGTATTTT
j_gene: TRBJ2-3
abundance: -
d_gene: -
v_gene: TRBV2

CDR3aa: CASERGSANYGYTF
CDR3nt: TGTGCCAGTGAACGGGGCTCCGCTAACTATGGCTACACCTTC
j_gene: TRBJ1-2
abundance: -
d_gene: -
v_gene: TRBV19

CDR3aa: CSAPPARTEAFF
CDR3nt: TGCAGTGCCCCACCGGCCCGAACTGAAGCTTTCTTT
j_gene: TRBJ1-1
abundance: -
d_gene: -
v_gene: TRBV20-1

CDR3aa: CASSLTQLYEQYF
CDR3nt: TGTGCCAGCAGCTTGACACAGCTCTACGAGCAGTACTTC
j_gene: TRBJ2-7
abundance: -
d_gene: -
v_gene: TRBV11-2

CDR3aa: CRPYDGQAIYGYTF
CDR3nt: TGCAGGCCCTACGATGGACAGGCCATCTATGGCTACACCTTC
j_gene: TRBJ1-2
abundance: once
d_gene: TRBD1
v_gene: TRBV20-1

CDR3aa: CASLRGLRSSYNEQFF
CDR3nt: TGTGCCAGCCTACGGGGACTCCGTAGCTCCTACAATGAGCAGTTCTTC
j_gene: TRBJ2-1
abundance: -
d_gene: -
v_gene: TRBV12-3/TRBV12-4

CDR3aa: CASSQSATDNSPLHF
CDR3nt: TGCGCCAGCAGTCAATCCGCAACAGATAATTCACCCCTCCACTTT
j_gene: TRBJ1-6
abundance: few
d_gene: -
v_gene: TRBV23-1

CDR3aa: CASSEAIDLGSGYTF
CDR3nt: TGTGCCAGCAGTGAAGCGATCGATCTGGGCTCTGGCTACACCTTC
j_gene: TRBJ1-2
abundance: few
d_gene: -
v_gene: TRBV6-1

CDR3aa: CASSPAGANTGELFF
CDR3nt: TGTGCCAGCTCACCAGCGGGCGCGAACACCGGGGAGCTGTTTTTT
j_gene: TRBJ2-2
abundance: -
d_gene: -
v_gene: TRBV18

CDR3aa: CASSYSRELFF
CDR3nt: TGTGCCAGCAGTTACTCGAGGGAACTGTTTTTT
j_gene: TRBJ1-4
abundance: -
d_gene: -
v_gene: TRBV6-5

CDR3aa: CASSPGTYANSGNTIYF
CDR3nt: TGTGCCAGCAGCCCTGGGACGTACGCTAACTCTGGAAACACCATATATTTT
j_gene: TRBJ1-3
abundance: -
d_gene: -
v_gene: TRBV7-8

CDR3aa: CASSVLPARGQHQPQHF
CDR3nt: TGTGCCAGCAGTGTACTGCCCGCCAGGGGGCAGCATCAGCCCCAGCATTTT
j_gene: TRBJ1-5
abundance: -
d_gene: TRBD1
v_gene: TRBV2

CDR3aa: CASSYSATLNTEAFF
CDR3nt: TGTGCCAGCAGTTACTCAGCCACCCTGAACACTGAAGCTTTCTTT
j_gene: TRBJ1-1
abundance: -
d_gene: -
v_gene: TRBV6-5

CDR3aa: CASSGLAVAGDTDTQYF
CDR3nt: TGCGCCAGCAGTGGCCTGGCGGTAGCGGGAGACACAGATACGCAGTATTTT
j_gene: TRBJ2-3
abundance: -
d_gene: TRBD2
v_gene: TRBV10-1

CDR3aa: CASSIQGRGYGYTF
CDR3nt: TGTGCCAGCAGCATCCAGGGACGCGGGTATGGCTACACCTTC
j_gene: TRBJ1-2
abundance: once
d_gene: -
v_gene: TRBV7-9

CDR3aa: CAITSLFEKLFF
CDR3nt: TGTGCCATCACCTCCCTCTTTGAAAAACTGTTTTTT
j_gene: TRBJ1-4
abundance: -
d_gene: -
v_gene: TRBV6-1

CDR3aa: CATSLGQGSTDTQYF
CDR3nt: TGTGCCACCAGCCTGGGACAGGGAAGCACAGATACGCAGTATTTT
j_gene: TRBJ2-3
abundance: -
d_gene: TRBD1
v_gene: TRBV15

CDR3aa: CSARTSGGVRAKNIQYF
CDR3nt: TGCAGTGCTCGGACTAGCGGGGGGGTCAGAGCCAAAAACATTCAGTACTTC
j_gene: TRBJ2-4
abundance: -
d_gene: TRBD2
v_gene: TRBV20-1

CDR3aa: CASSLELRVDTDTQYF
CDR3nt: TGTGCCAGCAGCTTGGAGTTGCGGGTTGACACAGATACGCAGTATTTT
j_gene: TRBJ2-3
abundance: -
d_gene: -
v_gene: TRBV5-4

CDR3aa: CASLHRGPGNTIYF
CDR3nt: TGTGCCAGCCTACACAGGGGGCCTGGAAACACCATATATTTT
j_gene: TRBJ1-3
abundance: once
d_gene: TRBD1
v_gene: TRBV19

CDR3aa: CASSLNAGGPSYEQYF
CDR3nt: TGTGCCAGTAGTCTAAATGCGGGAGGACCCTCCTACGAGCAGTACTTC
j_gene: TRBJ2-7
abundance: -
d_gene: TRBD2
v_gene: TRBV19

CDR3aa: CASSPGPNNSPLHF
CDR3nt: TGTGCCAGCTCACCAGGGCCTAATAATTCACCCCTCCACTTT
j_gene: TRBJ1-6
abundance: once
d_gene: -
v_gene: TRBV18

CDR3aa: CASSYSADSTYEQYF
CDR3nt: TGTGCCAGCAGTTACTCGGCCGACTCTACCTACGAGCAGTACTTC
j_gene: TRBJ2-7
abundance: -
d_gene: -
v_gene: TRBV6-5

CDR3aa: CASSQPRGARGYTF
CDR3nt: TGTGCCAGCAGTCAACCCAGGGGGGCGAGGGGCTACACCTTC
j_gene: TRBJ1-2
abundance: -
d_gene: TRBD1
v_gene: TRBV6-1

CDR3aa: CASSITGGANYGYTF
CDR3nt: TGTGCCAGCAGCATCACAGGGGGGGCTAACTATGGCTACACCTTC
j_gene: TRBJ1-2
abundance: -
d_gene: TRBD1
v_gene: TRBV5-5

CDR3aa: CASSKTGGLSNQPQHF
CDR3nt: TGTGCCAGCAGTAAGACGGGGGGACTTAGCAATCAGCCCCAGCATTTT
j_gene: TRBJ1-5
abundance: few
d_gene: -
v_gene: TRBV6-2/TRBV6-3

CDR3aa: CASSLNTGEDGYTF
CDR3nt: TGTGCCAGCAGCTTGAACACAGGGGAGGATGGCTACACCTTC
j_gene: TRBJ1-2
abundance: -
d_gene: TRBD1
v_gene: TRBV11-1

CDR3aa: CSARDPGTSGGHEQFF
CDR3nt: TGCAGTGCTAGAGATCCCGGGACTAGCGGGGGGCATGAGCAGTTCTTC
j_gene: TRBJ2-1
abundance: -
d_gene: TRBD2
v_gene: TRBV20-1

CDR3aa: CATGDGSYGYTF
CDR3nt: TGTGCCACCGGGGACGGCTCCTATGGCTACACCTTC
j_gene: TRBJ1-2
abundance: -
d_gene: -
v_gene: TRBV10-3

CDR3aa: CASSLDRGQYTIYF
CDR3nt: TGTGCCAGCAGTTTAGACAGGGGGCAGTACACCATATATTTT
j_gene: TRBJ1-3
abundance: once
d_gene: TRBD1
v_gene: TRBV28